The 20 T cell receptor beta chains in this list originate from one sample, sequenced in a study of shared clonotypes between healthy human individuals. Selected positively for CCR7 and CD45RO-negative, naive CD8 cells excluded terminally differentiated effector memory CD45RA+ cells. The protocol was immunoSEQ multiplex PCR, while the TCRdb copy is restricted to in-frame clones and leaves out a portion. The repertoire consists of roughly 600,000 clones, with 95% to 98% occurring once and the leading ten covering approximately 0.3%. The sequencing input was naive CD8+ T cells sorted from blood. All receptors come from a man aged 30-40 years in good health.

The V call is TRBV6-5, the J call TRBJ2-7; perhaps TRBD2 as D (5 bases). With 2 bases removed from V and 2 bases from J, the gap between germline ends came to 7 bases. The germline gives CDR1 MNHEY, CDR2 SVGAGI. The CDR3 length is 13 residues. The CDR3 nucleotides are TGTGCCAGCAGTTACGACTACACCTACGAGCAGTACTTC. It encodes CASSYDYTYEQYF.

CDR3 protein: CASGLDIDGQGVGTEAFF. Here the CDR3 DNA reads TGTGCTAGTGGTTTGGATATTGATGGACAGGGGGTAGGGACTGAAGCTTTCTTT. The chain has TRBV12-5 and TRBJ1-1, with 10 bases fitting TRBD1. CDR3 length: 18 residues. Germline loops: CDR1 LGHNT, CDR2 FRNRAP. Losses at the gene ends were 1 base for V and 5 bases for J; bases not matched to a gene: 13.

For this clone: At one of its ends the junction is not consistent with the germline gene, which may arise from a read error. The rearrangement joins TRBV30 to TRBJ1-2; tentative D call: TRBD1 (6 bases). This CDR3 is 15 amino acids long. Germline V lookup: CDR1 GTSNPN, CDR2 SVGIG (reference sequence). DNA of the CDR3: TGTGCCCGGAGGGGAACTTGGGACACGGACTATGGCTACACCTTC. Residues: CARRGTWDTDYGYTF.

CDR3: CASTPNFGPPYYEQYF. The CDR3, as DNA: TGTGCCAGCACACCAAATTTTGGTCCTCCTTACTACGAGCAGTACTTC. The chain couples TRBV6-6 to TRBJ2-7; D remains unclear. The V gene lost 7 bases and the J gene lost 3 bases, with 22 bases spanning the gap. Per germline, CDR1 MNHNY and CDR2 SVGAGI (reference sequence). This CDR3 has 16 amino acids.

J is TRBJ2-7 and V is TRBV9; 8 bases map to TRBD2. With 0 bases clipped from V and 2 bases from J, the junction kept 4 bases outside the gene matches. The CDR3 sequence is 15 residues long. In germline, CDR1 is SGDLS, CDR2 YYNGEE. The CDR3 DNA is TGTGCCAGCAGCGTAGGGACTAGCTACCCCTACGAGCAGTACTTC. Protein product: CASSVGTSYPYEQYF.

The table lists this clone with a count of one. The gene calls are TRBV5-5 and TRBJ2-7; 10 nucleotides agree with TRBD2. Germline CDR1 reads SGHKS; CDR2 reads YYEKEE (reference sequence). This CDR3 has 15 amino acids. The J segment lost 2 bases and the V segment lost 4 bases, leaving 6 bases of the junction unmatched. The CDR3 DNA reads TGTGCCAGCAGCCATAGCGGGAGGAAAACCTACGAGCAGTACTTC. This sequence encodes CASSHSGRKTYEQYF.

J is TRBJ2-7 and V is TRBV29-1; D gene uncertain. In germline, CDR1 is SQVTM, CDR2 ANQGSEA. V lost 4 bases and J 2 bases, leaving 15 bases between the germline ends. The CDR3 loop spans 14 amino acids. This CDR3 is CSVVEQSVTYEQYF. CDR3 nucleotides: TGCAGCGTTGTCGAACAGTCTGTAACCTACGAGCAGTACTTC.

V and J are TRBV4-3 and TRBJ1-1; weak D call: TRBD1 (6 bases). V lost 4 bases and J 5 bases, leaving 8 bases between the germline ends. The length of the CDR3 is 12 residues. Germline CDR1 is LGHNA and CDR2 is YSLEER. The CDR3 DNA sequence: TGCGCCAGCAGCCCCGACAGGACTGAAGCTTTCTTT. Translating it yields CASSPDRTEAFF.

This clone showed up just once. The gene calls are TRBV28 and TRBJ2-1, with a tentative D call TRBD2 (5 bases). Deletions cut 3 bases from V and 9 bases from J, with 24 bases between. Germline CDR1 is MDHEN and CDR2 is SYDVKM. This CDR3 has 17 amino acids. This CDR3 is CASSFDGLEPREPEQFF. The CDR3, as DNA: TGTGCCAGCAGTTTTGATGGACTGGAGCCTCGGGAACCTGAGCAGTTCTTC.

This chain links TRBV27 with TRBJ1-1; D remains unclear. Per germline, CDR1 MNHEY and CDR2 SMNVEV (reference sequence). This CDR3 spans 15 amino acids. V lost 4 bases and J 3 bases, leaving 15 bases between the germline ends. The CDR3 is CASSSLIGRYTEAFF. The CDR3 nucleotides read TGTGCCAGCAGTTCCCTCATCGGACGGTACACTGAAGCTTTCTTT.

The V and J genes are TRBV5-4 and TRBJ2-2, with 7 bases identical to TRBD1. V was pared by 5 bases and J by 1 base, with 5 bases of the junction left unmatched. In germline, CDR1 is SGHNT, CDR2 YYREEE (reference sequence). The CDR3 runs 15 residues. CDR3 DNA sequence: TGTGCCAGCAGGCTGGACAGGAGGAACACCGGGGAGCTGTTTTTT. This sequence encodes CASRLDRRNTGELFF.

The chain combines TRBV28 with TRBJ1-5; 8 nucleotides line up with TRBD1. The germline V gene has CDR1 MDHEN and CDR2 SYDVKM. The V gene end was trimmed by 2 bases and the J gene end by 7 bases; junction bases not matched to a gene: 7. This CDR3 region has 15 residues. In DNA, the CDR3 is TGTGCCAGCAGTTTAAGTCAGGGGGCTTGGCAGCCCCAGCATTTT. Translation gives CASSLSQGAWQPQHF.

This chain links TRBV10-3 with TRBJ1-2; 8 nucleotides align to TRBD1. After removal of 2 bases from V and 4 bases from J, the junction contained 9 bases not matched to a gene. Germline V gene data show CDR1 as ENHRY and CDR2 as SYGVKD. The CDR3 covers 16 residues. For the CDR3, the DNA is TGTGCCATCAGTGAGAAAGTGACAGGGGCCGGCTATGGCTACACCTTC. It yields the protein CAISEKVTGAGYGYTF.

This chain links TRBV6-5 with TRBJ2-1, with D unresolved. This CDR3 spans 11 amino acids. Deletions cut 6 bases from V and 9 bases from J, with 9 bases between. The germline gives CDR1 MNHEY, CDR2 SVGAGI. The CDR3: CASSPGTEQFF. As DNA, the CDR3 is TGTGCCAGCAGCCCCGGCACTGAGCAGTTCTTC.

V usage is TRBV5-6 and J usage is TRBJ2-7; maybe TRBD2 (6 bases). V was trimmed by 6 bases and J by 2 bases, leaving 9 bases between them. The CDR3 covers 12 residues. Germline V gives CDR1 SGHDT, CDR2 YYEEEE. This chain's CDR3 is CASTGSAYEQYF. The CDR3 nucleotides read TGTGCCAGCACCGGGAGTGCCTACGAGCAGTACTTC. Looking up the rest from reference TRBV5-6 and TRBJ2-7 gives the full variable domain: DAGVTQSPTHLIKTRGQQVTLRCSPKSGHDTVSWYQQALGQGPQFIFQYYEEEERQRGNFPDRFSGHQFPNYSSELNVNALLLGDSALYLCASTGSAYEQYFGPGTRLTVT.

V gene TRBV5-5 combines with J gene TRBJ2-1, with 8 bases lining up with TRBD2. The germline gives CDR1 SGHKS, CDR2 YYEKEE (reference sequence). The CDR3 spans 13 residues. V was pared by 6 bases and J by 7 bases, with 6 bases of the junction left unmatched. CDR3 residues: CASKSGGGNEQFF. The CDR3 DNA sequence: TGTGCCAGCAAATCCGGCGGGGGGAATGAGCAGTTCTTC.

The CDR3 sequence is CASSSWQPDTQYF. The CDR3 DNA reads as TGTGCCAGCAGCTCCTGGCAACCAGATACGCAGTATTTT. V is TRBV9 and J is TRBJ2-3; D uncertain. The V gene lost 4 bases and the J gene lost 4 bases, with 10 bases spanning the gap. The germline CDR1 and CDR2 sequences are SGDLS and YYNGEE. The CDR3 totals 13 residues.

Comment on this clone: Other DNA variants within this sample encode the same CDR3. The J gene is TRBJ2-7, the V gene TRBV27; D might be TRBD2 (6 bases). This CDR3 region has 11 residues. Germline V gene lookup returns CDR1 MNHEY and CDR2 SMNVEV (reference sequence). Trimming left V 6 bases short and J 4 bases short, with 7 bases between. The CDR3 DNA reads as TGTGCCAGCAGGGGGGGTTACGAGCAGTACTTC. As protein: CASRGGYEQYF.

The rearrangement joins TRBV28 to TRBJ2-7; 9 bases fit TRBD1. From germline, CDR1 is MDHEN and CDR2 SYDVKM. This CDR3 is 15 amino acids long. Trimming removed 6 bases from V and 3 bases from J; junction bases left unmatched: 9. CDR3 loop: CASSQAGQGFYEQYF. Written as DNA, the CDR3 is TGTGCCAGCAGCCAAGCGGGACAGGGCTTCTACGAGCAGTACTTC.

The genes are TRBV10-3 and TRBJ2-3, with 14 positions matching TRBD2. V trimming: 6 bases; J trimming: 3 bases; junction bases outside the gene matches: 14. Germline loops: CDR1 ENHRY, CDR2 SYGVKD. The CDR3 is 19 residues long. The CDR3 region has the DNA TGTGCCATCAGGAAGACAGCGCCGGGGACTAGCGGGAGAACAGATACGCAGTATTTT. It translates to CAIRKTAPGTSGRTDTQYF.